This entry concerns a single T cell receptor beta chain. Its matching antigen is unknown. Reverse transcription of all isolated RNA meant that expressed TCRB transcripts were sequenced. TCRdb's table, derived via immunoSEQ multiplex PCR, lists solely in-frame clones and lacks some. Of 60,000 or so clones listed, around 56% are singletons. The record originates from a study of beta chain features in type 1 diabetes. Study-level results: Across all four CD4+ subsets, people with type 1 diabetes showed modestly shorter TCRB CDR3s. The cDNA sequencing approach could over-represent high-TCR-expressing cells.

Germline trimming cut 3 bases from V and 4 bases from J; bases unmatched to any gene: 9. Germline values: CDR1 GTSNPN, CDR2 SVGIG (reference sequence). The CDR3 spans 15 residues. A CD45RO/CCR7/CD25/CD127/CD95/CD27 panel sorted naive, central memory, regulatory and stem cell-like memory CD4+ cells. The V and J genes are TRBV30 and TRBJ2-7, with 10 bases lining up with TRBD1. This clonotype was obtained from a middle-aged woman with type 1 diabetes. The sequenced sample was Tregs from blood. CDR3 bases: TGTGCCTGGAGCGTGTACCGGGACAGGGGATACGAGCAGTACTTC. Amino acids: CAWSVYRDRGYEQYF.